The 22 T cell receptor beta chains listed next were all sequenced from one sample in a study of T cells in Graves' hyperthyroidism and ophthalmopathy. Amplification yielded TCR beta CDR3 regions, with RNA transcripts as the source. Using the HTBI primer set, a first-round RT-PCR was run on the TCR CDR3. From the multiplex PCR reads, TCRdb called clonotypes with MiXCR, one entry per CDR3 protein. Counted here are hundreds of thousands of distinct CDR3 sequences, 14% occurring once; the ten biggest clones make up 10% to 13%. The sample was blood. Receptors were obtained from a woman aged 18 to 35 with Graves' hyperthyroidism.

A few counts support this clonotype. The CDR3 region has the DNA TGTGCCAGCAGTGAGGGGTCAGTCATCACTGAAGCTTTCTTT. Translating it yields CASSEGSVITEAFF. V usage is TRBV2 and J usage is TRBJ1-1; D call uncertain. Germline CDR1 reads SNHLY; CDR2 reads FYNNEI. This CDR3 is 14 amino acids long. Trimming removed 3 bases at V and 4 bases at J, with 12 bases between. The variable domain in full, completed from reference TRBV2 and TRBJ1-1, reads EPEVTQTPSHQVTQMGQEVILRCVPISNHLYFYWYRQILGQKVEFLVSFYNNEISEKSEIFDDQFSVERPDGSNFTLKIRSTKLEDSAMYFCASSEGSVITEAFFGQGTRLTVV.

This chain joins TRBV4-1 and TRBJ1-5, with TRBD1 as a possible D gene (5 bases). CDR1 MGHRA and CDR2 YSYEKL come from the germline V gene. The CDR3 sequence is 14 residues long. V was cut by 2 bases and J by 6 bases, with 11 bases left in between. The CDR3 DNA is TGCGCCAGCAGCCAAATTCAGGGTGGTCAGCCCCAGCATTTT. Its protein product is CASSQIQGGQPQHF.

This clonotype was picked up many times. The chain links TRBV27 to TRBJ2-1; D is unresolved. This CDR3 has 16 residues. Germline V gene sequence: CDR1 MNHEY, CDR2 SMNVEV (reference sequence). With 1 base removed from V and 2 bases from J, the gap between germline ends came to 12 bases. The CDR3 bases are TGTGCCAGCAGTTTATTAGGTAGAGCAGCCTACAATGAGCAGTTCTTC. This sequence encodes CASSLLGRAAYNEQFF.

This chain connects TRBV5-1 to TRBJ2-2; D is undetermined. This CDR3 is 15 amino acids long. Trimming took off 2 bases at V and 0 bases at J, with 8 bases between the two ends. Germline V lookup: CDR1 SGHRS, CDR2 YFSETQ. CDR3 sequence reads: CASSFTVANTGELFF. The CDR3, as DNA: TGCGCCAGCAGCTTCACAGTTGCGAACACCGGGGAGCTGTTTTTT.

This clonotype was seen a few times. The J gene is TRBJ1-2, the V gene TRBV30; TRBD1 matches at 7 bases. The trim removed 2 bases at V and 12 bases at J, leaving 15 bases unmatched. Germline V gives CDR1 GTSNPN, CDR2 SVGIG (reference sequence). This CDR3 region has 14 residues. Here the CDR3 reads CAWSPARDRRLDTF. The DNA of the CDR3 is TGTGCCTGGAGTCCGGCGAGGGACAGAAGGCTCGACACCTTC.

This clonotype was observed a few times. This rearrangement joins TRBV2 to TRBJ2-6; unclear D gene. Trimming took 5 bases from V and 4 from J, leaving 12 bases between them. The V gene's germline CDR1 is SNHLY and CDR2 FYNNEI. The CDR3 sequence is 15 residues long. The CDR3 bases are TGTGCCAGCAGTCTAGAACCTTTAGGGGCCAACGTCCTGACTTTC. Translating gives CASSLEPLGANVLTF.

This clonotype came up many times. The J gene is TRBJ1-1, the V gene TRBV18; tentatively, D is TRBD1 (5 bases). CDR3 size: 13 residues. The germline CDR1 and CDR2 sequences are KGHSH and LQKENI. Trimming cost V 10 bases and J 0 bases, with 12 bases left between them. The chain's CDR3 is CATRGSVNTEAFF. In nucleotides, the CDR3 is TGTGCCACCCGGGGGAGTGTGAACACTGAAGCTTTCTTT.

There are many counts of this clonotype. The V and J genes are TRBV24-1 and TRBJ1-1; D not certain. Germline assignment: CDR1 KGHDR and CDR2 SFDVKD. The CDR3 runs to 15 residues. The V gene lost 6 bases and the J gene lost 0 bases, with 13 bases spanning the gap. The DNA of the CDR3 is TGTGCCACCAGTAAGGATCGGCGGTTGAACACTGAAGCTTTCTTT. Its protein product is CATSKDRRLNTEAFF.

This clonotype was observed a few times. V usage is TRBV7-8 and J usage is TRBJ2-4, with D possibly being TRBD1 (6 bases). Germline V CDR1 and CDR2: SGHVS, FQNEAQ. The length of the CDR3 is 18 residues. Trimming left V 5 bases short and J 1 base short, with 21 bases between. The CDR3 DNA sequence: TGTGCCAGCAGCGGTCGGAAGGGGGAGCGGTCGGCCAAAAACATTCAGTACTTC. Translation gives CASSGRKGERSAKNIQYF.

The chain employs TRBV7-3 and TRBJ2-3; a possible D gene is TRBD1 (5 bases). Per the germline V gene, CDR1 is SGHTA and CDR2 is FQGTGA. This CDR3 region has 13 residues. Trimming cost V 5 bases and J 12 bases, with 18 bases left between them. CDR3 in DNA: TGTGCCAGCAGCAGCCAGGGTCGGGTGGGTCAGTATTTT. Protein: CASSSQGRVGQYF. The full variable domain, with the rest looked up from reference TRBV7-3 and TRBJ2-3, is GAGVSQTPSNKVTEKGKYVELRCDPISGHTALYWYRQSLGQGPEFLIYFQGTGAADDSGLPNDRFFAVRPEGSVSTLKIQRTERGDSAVYLCASSSQGRVGQYFGPGTRLTVL.

Note on this clonotype: With a much larger clone just one base away, this may be a read error. V is TRBV5-6 and J is TRBJ2-3, with 7 bases aligning to TRBD2. There are 14 residues in the CDR3. Unmatched junction bases numbered 9, after V lost 6 bases and J lost 5 bases. Per the germline V gene, CDR1 is SGHDT and CDR2 is YYEEEE. The CDR3, as DNA: TGTGCCAGCACTCCCGGCCGCGGGGGAGATACGCAGTATTTT. Encoded protein: CASTPGRGGDTQYF.

The table lists this clonotype with many counts. The chain combines TRBV20-1 with TRBJ1-1; TRBD1 agrees at 7 bases. Germline V gene lookup returns CDR1 DFQATT and CDR2 SNEGSKA (reference sequence). CDR3 size: 11 residues. In DNA, the CDR3 is TGCAGGAGGGACAGGAACACTGAAGCTTTCTTT. It specifies CRRDRNTEAFF.

In nucleotides, the CDR3 is TGCAGTGCTAGACGCCCTTCGAGTCAGCCCCAGCATTTT. This encodes CSARRPSSQPQHF. This chain joins TRBV20-1 and TRBJ1-5; D uncertain. CDR1 and CDR2 from the germline V gene are DFQATT and SNEGSKA (reference sequence). V lost 2 bases and J lost 6, with 11 bases in between. The CDR3 contains 13 residues.

This clonotype was recorded at least ten times. This chain links TRBV12-3 or TRBV12-4 with TRBJ2-5, with 7 bases aligning to TRBD1. V lost 6 bases and J lost 1; bases outside the gene matches: 2. The CDR3 is made up of 13 amino acids. The CDR3 region has the DNA TGTGCCAGCAGCAGGGACAGCCAAGAGACCCAGTACTTC. Amino acids: CASSRDSQETQYF.

This clonotype was recorded at least ten times. The chain combines TRBV2 with TRBJ1-1, with D hard to call. The CDR3 runs 14 residues. V lost 3 bases, J lost 3 bases, and 11 bases lay in between. Germline loops: CDR1 SNHLY, CDR2 FYNNEI. The CDR3 loop is CASSEMDGYTEAFF. CDR3 nucleotide sequence: TGTGCCAGCAGTGAGATGGACGGATACACTGAAGCTTTCTTT.

DNA of the CDR3: TGCGCCAGCAGCCTGGACCCGGCGGGGGACACCGGGGAGCTGTTTTTT. This codes for CASSLDPAGDTGELFF. The chain has TRBV4-3 and TRBJ2-2, with TRBD2 identical over 7 bases. Germline V gene sequence: CDR1 LGHNA, CDR2 YSLEER. The CDR3 extends over 16 amino acids. Unmatched junction bases numbered 8, after V lost 4 bases and J lost 3 bases.

This clonotype showed up many times. The rearrangement uses TRBV7-2 and TRBJ2-7, with D hard to call. The CDR3 contains 13 residues. Germline lookup yields CDR1 SGHTA and CDR2 FQGNSA. Trimming took off 1 base at V and 6 bases at J, with 10 bases between the two ends. The CDR3: CASSLVTLGEQYF. Written as DNA, the CDR3 is TGTGCCAGCAGCTTAGTAACTCTAGGCGAGCAGTACTTC.

This clonotype was observed a handful of times. The chain employs TRBV10-3 and TRBJ2-7, with a tentative D call TRBD2 (5 bases). Trimming removed 7 bases at V and 6 bases at J, with 19 bases between. This CDR3 has 14 amino acids. CDR1 ENHRY and CDR2 SYGVKD come from the germline V gene. CDR3 sequence (DNA): TGTGCCATCAACGAAAGGCAGTCAGAGGGCGAGCAGTACTTC. Residues: CAINERQSEGEQYF.

This clonotype appeared many times. The chain uses TRBV30 and TRBJ1-1; TRBD1 is a possible D gene (5 bases). Trimming took off 0 bases at V and 1 base at J, with 9 bases between the two ends. The germline V gene has CDR1 GTSNPN and CDR2 SVGIG (reference sequence). This CDR3 comprises 14 residues. CDR3 coding DNA: TGTGCCTGGAGTGTATGGGGCCGGAACACTGAAGCTTTCTTT. Translated, it gives CAWSVWGRNTEAFF.

This clonotype was observed many times. The chain employs TRBV2 and TRBJ1-4, with D uncertain. In germline, CDR1 is SNHLY, CDR2 FYNNEI. V was trimmed by 8 bases and J by 3 bases, leaving 7 bases between them. The CDR3 sequence is 12 residues long. In nucleotides, the CDR3 is TGTGCCAGCTTCCAGGCTAATGAAAAACTGTTTTTT. Its protein is CASFQANEKLFF.

The chain has TRBV19 and TRBJ1-2; 9 positions match TRBD1. The CDR3 contains 16 residues. From germline, CDR1 is LNHDA and CDR2 SQIVND (reference sequence). The J segment lost 0 bases and the V segment lost 0 bases, leaving 2 bases of the junction unmatched. The CDR3 nucleotides are TGTGCCAGTAGTATAGATGGGACAGGGTCTAACTATGGCTACACCTTC. Protein sequence: CASSIDGTGSNYGYTF.

This clonotype was detected many times. The chain has TRBV19 and TRBJ2-1; no clear D. This CDR3 has 11 amino acids. With 3 bases removed from V and 10 bases from J, the gap between germline ends came to 7 bases. CDR1 is LNHDA, CDR2 SQIVND, per germline (reference sequence). The CDR3 bases are TGTGCCAGTAGTATTGGTTTCGAGCAGTTCTTC. Translated, it gives CASSIGFEQFF.